The clone carrying this T cell receptor (beta chain) appeared a few times. Its antigen is unidentified. Trimming removed 0 bases at V and 1 base at J, with 6 bases between. The germline V gene has CDR1 DFQATT and CDR2 SNEGSKA (reference sequence). The CDR3 spans 14 residues. The data belong to a study of regulatory T cells in long-lasting Graves disease. Study information: Less than 3 months of antithyroid drugs had been taken by newly diagnosed Graves' patients. General study results and limits: Less diverse TCR repertoires were seen in persistent Graves' patients than in newly diagnosed ones. TRBV28 was favored in persistent disease, as were TRBJ1-2 and TRBJ2-5.

Combining iRepertoire HTBI primers with Arm-PCR of CDR3 regions, the authors built TCR beta libraries. TCRdb fed the multiplex PCR reads into MiXCR, producing one record per CDR3 protein. The sample records some 320,000 distinct CDR3 sequences, over 15% being singletons. The sample's time point: newly diagnosed GD, antithyroid drugs for less than 3 months. PBMCs provided the RNA from which the TCR library was made. Graves' disease diagnoses used American Thyroid Association guidelines. The sequence was collected from a female donor with Graves disease. Sequenced here: peripheral blood mononuclear cells (PBMCs), sampled at new diagnosis, from a patient treated with antithyroid drugs. J is TRBJ2-2 and V is TRBV20-1; D may be TRBD2 (5 bases). This CDR3 is CSARDGGNTGELFF. The CDR3 DNA follows: TGCAGTGCTAGAGATGGAGGGAACACCGGGGAGCTGTTTTTT.